This T cell receptor beta chain originates from a study of type 1 regulatory T cells. Study-wide background: An in vitro protocol generated T-allo10, a Tr1-enriched, alloantigen-specific CD4 T cell product.

A single record per CDR3 protein comes from TCRdb applying MiXCR to the reads. The table lists 80,000 to 100,000 distinct CDR3 sequences, roughly 31% of them singletons. The CDR3 is 15 amino acids. Germline V gene lookup returns CDR1 SQVTM and CDR2 ANQGSEA. V was pared by 6 bases and J by 4 bases, with 19 bases between. This chain uses TRBV29-1 with TRBJ2-1; D possibly corresponds to TRBD2 (5 bases). Specimen: CD4+ T cells, either the whole sample or a sorted fraction (not recorded which). This sequence originates from a human donor in good health. The CDR3 region has the DNA TGCAGCGTCAGAGAGCGGACCGACTCATACAATGAGCAGTTCTTC. This translates into CSVRERTDSYNEQFF.